This T cell receptor beta chain appears in the sequencing data of a study of immune heterogeneity within non-small cell lung tumors. General study points: Different tumor locations in one patient shared dominant CDR3 beta clonotypes yet harbored unique high-frequency clones.

Amplification of the TCR beta CDR3 was achieved through multiplex PCR with 32 V and 13 J primers. Via MiXCR, TCRdb re-called the multiplex PCR reads, giving one row per CDR3 protein. The table shows approximately 31,000 distinct CDR3 sequences, with 25% to 30% occurring only once. A word on this clonotype: Its cognate antigen is unknown. A much bigger clone sits one base away, suggesting this may be a read error.

Genomic DNA extracted from bulk tumor tissue served as template. A total of roughly 600 ng was used per sample. Biopsies that were spaced far apart were taken, several per primary tumor, during surgery. It was patients with untreated, newly diagnosed non-small cell lung cancer who underwent curative surgery. V lost 2 bases, J lost 3 bases, and 11 bases lay in between. This CDR3 contains 14 residues. Germline CDR1 DFQATT, CDR2 SNEGSKA (reference sequence). V is TRBV20-1 and J is TRBJ2-1; D is possibly TRBD2 (5 bases). This TCR was sampled from a man aged 40-49 years with non-small cell lung cancer. What was sequenced was lung tumor tissue. The CDR3 spells CSARKSSCYNEQFF. DNA for the CDR3: TGCAGTGCTAGAAAGTCTAGCTGCTACAATGAGCAGTTCTTC.